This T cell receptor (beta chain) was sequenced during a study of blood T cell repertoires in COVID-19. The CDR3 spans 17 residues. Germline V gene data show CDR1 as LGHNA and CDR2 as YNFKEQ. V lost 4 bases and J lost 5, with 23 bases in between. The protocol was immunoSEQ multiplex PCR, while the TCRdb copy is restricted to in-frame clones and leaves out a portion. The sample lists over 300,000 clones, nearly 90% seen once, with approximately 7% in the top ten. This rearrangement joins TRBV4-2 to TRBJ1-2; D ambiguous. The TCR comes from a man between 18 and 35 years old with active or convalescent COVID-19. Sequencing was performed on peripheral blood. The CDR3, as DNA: TGTGCCAGCAGCCCAGAGAGTCGAGGGAGCCCAACTTATGGCTACACCTTC. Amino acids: CASSPESRGSPTYGYTF.